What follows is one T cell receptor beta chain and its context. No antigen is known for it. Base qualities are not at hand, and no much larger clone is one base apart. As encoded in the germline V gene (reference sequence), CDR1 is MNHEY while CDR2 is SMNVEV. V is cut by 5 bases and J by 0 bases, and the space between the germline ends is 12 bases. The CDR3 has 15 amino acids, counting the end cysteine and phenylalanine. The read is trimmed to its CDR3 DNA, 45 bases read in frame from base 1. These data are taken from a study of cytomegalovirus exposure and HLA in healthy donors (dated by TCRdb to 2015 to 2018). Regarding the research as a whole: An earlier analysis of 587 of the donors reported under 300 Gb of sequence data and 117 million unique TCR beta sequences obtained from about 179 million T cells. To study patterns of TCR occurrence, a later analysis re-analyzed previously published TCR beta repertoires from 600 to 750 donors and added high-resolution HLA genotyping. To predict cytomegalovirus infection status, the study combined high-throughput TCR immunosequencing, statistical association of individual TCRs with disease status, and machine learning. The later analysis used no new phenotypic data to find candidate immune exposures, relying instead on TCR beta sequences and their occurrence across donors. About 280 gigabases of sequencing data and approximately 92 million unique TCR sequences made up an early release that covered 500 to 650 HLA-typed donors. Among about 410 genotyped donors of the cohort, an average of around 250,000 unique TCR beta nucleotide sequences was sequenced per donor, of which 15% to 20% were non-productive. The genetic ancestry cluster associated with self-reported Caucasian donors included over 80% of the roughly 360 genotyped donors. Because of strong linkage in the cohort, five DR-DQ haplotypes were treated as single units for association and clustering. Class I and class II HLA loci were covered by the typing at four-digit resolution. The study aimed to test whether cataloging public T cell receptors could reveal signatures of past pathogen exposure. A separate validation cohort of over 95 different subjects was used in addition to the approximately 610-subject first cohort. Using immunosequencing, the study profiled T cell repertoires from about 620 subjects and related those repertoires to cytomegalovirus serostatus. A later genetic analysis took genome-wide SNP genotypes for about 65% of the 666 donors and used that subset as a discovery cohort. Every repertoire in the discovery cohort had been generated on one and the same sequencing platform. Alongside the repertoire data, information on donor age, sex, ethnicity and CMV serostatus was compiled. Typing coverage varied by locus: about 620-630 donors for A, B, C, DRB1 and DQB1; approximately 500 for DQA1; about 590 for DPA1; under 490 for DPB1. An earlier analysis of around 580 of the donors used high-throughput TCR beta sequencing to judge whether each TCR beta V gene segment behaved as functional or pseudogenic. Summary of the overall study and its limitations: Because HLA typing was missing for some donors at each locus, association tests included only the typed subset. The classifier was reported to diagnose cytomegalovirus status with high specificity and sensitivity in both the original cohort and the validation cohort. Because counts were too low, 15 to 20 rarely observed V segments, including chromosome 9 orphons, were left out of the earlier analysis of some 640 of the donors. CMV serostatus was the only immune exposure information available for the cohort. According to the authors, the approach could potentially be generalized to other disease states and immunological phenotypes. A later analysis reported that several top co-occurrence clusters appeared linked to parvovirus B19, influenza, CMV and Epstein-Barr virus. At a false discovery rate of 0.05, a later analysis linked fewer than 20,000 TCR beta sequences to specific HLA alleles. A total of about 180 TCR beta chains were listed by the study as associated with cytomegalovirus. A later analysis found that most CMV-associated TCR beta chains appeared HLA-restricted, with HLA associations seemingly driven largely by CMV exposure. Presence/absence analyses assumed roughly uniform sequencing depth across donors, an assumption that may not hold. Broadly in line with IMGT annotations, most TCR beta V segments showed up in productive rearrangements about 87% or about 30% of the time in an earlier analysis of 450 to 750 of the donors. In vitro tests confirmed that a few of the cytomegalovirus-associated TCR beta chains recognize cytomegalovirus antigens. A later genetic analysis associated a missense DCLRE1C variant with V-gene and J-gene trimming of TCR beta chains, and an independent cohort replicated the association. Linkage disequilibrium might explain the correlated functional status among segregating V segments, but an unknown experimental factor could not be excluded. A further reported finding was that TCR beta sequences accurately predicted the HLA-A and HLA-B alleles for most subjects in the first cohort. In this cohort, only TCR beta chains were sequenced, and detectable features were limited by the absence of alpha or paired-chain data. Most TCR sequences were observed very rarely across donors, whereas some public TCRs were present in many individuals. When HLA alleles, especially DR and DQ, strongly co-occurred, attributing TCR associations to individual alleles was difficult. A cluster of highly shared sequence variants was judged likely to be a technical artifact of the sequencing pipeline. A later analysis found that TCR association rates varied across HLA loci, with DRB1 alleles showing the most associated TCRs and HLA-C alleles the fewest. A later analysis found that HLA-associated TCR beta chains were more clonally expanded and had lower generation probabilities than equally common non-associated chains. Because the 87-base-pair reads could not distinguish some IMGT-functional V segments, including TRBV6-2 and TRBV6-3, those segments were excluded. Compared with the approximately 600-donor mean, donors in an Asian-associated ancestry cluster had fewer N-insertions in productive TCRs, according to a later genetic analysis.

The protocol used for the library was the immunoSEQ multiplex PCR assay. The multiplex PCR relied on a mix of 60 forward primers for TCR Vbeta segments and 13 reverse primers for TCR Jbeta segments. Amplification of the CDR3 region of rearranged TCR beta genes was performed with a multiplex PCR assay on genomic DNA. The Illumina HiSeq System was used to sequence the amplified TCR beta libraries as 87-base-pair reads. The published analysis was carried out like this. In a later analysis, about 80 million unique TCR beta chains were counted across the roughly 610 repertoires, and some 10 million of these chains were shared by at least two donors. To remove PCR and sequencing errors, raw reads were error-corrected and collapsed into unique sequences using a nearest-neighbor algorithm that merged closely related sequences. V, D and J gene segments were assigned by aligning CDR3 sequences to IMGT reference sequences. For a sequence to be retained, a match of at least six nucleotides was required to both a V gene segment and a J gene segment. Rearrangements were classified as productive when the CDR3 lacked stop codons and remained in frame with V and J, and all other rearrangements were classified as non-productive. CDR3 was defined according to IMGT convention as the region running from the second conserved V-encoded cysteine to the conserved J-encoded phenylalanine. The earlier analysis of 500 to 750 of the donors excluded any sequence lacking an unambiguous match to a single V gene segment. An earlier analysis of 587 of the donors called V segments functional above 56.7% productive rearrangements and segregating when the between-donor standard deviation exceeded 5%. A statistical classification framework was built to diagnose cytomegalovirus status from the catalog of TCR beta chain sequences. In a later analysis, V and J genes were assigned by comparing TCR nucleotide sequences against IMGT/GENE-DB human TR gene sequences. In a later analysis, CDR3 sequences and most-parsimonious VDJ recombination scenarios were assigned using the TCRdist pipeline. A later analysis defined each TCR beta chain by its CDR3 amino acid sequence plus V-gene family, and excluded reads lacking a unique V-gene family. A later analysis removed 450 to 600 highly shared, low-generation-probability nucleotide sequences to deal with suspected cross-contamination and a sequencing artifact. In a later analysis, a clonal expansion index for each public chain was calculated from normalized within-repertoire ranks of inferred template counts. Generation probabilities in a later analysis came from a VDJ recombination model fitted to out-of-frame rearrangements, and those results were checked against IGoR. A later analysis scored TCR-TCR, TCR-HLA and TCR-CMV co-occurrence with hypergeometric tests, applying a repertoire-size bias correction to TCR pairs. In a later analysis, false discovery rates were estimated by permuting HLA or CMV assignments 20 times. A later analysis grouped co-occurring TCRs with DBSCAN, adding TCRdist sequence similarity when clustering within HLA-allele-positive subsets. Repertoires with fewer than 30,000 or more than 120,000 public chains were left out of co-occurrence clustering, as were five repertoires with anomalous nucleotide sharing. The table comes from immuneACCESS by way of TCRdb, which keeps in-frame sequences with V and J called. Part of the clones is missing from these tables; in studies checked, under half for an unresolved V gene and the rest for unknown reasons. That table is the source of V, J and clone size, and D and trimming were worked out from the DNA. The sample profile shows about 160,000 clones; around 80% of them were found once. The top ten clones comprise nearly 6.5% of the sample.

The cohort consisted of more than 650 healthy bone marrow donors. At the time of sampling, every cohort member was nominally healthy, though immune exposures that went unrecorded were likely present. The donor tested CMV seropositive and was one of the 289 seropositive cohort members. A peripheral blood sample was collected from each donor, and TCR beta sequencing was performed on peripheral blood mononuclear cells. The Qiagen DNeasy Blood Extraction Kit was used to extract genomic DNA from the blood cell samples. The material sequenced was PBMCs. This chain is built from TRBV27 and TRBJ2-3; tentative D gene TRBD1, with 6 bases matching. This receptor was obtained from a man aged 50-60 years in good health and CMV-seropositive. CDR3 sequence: CASSPGTTSTDTQYF. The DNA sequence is TGTGCCAGCAGTCCGGGGACAACTAGCACAGATACGCAGTATTTT.